This TCR beta chain came from a study of CD8+ T cells in alopecia areata. This CDR3 spans 17 amino acids. The germline gives CDR1 SGHRS, CDR2 YFSETQ. V was cut by 2 bases and J by 5 bases, with 22 bases left in between. TCR sequencing used cDNA made by reverse transcription of extracted RNA. Data came from immunoSEQ multiplex PCR; TCRdb stores just in-frame clones and leaves some out. Of some 170,000 clones listed, 59% were seen once; the top ten hold roughly 15%. As to this clone: The target antigen is unknown.

Study-level findings and limits: Scalp sequencing captures resident alphabeta T cells of normal skin too.

Collected material from alopecia areata patients comprised lesional scalp punch biopsies and peripheral blood. Researchers picked out CD4+ and CD8+ T cells from PBMCs by sorting. V usage is TRBV5-1 and J usage is TRBJ2-5, with a weak D call TRBD2 (6 bases). The sample in question was CD4+ T cells sorted from blood, obtained at week 0. The clonotype was recovered from a human donor with alopecia areata. CDR3: CASSFTETGRGGETQYF. The CDR3, as DNA: TGCGCCAGCAGCTTTACGGAAACGGGACGGGGAGGCGAGACCCAGTACTTC.